This T cell receptor (beta chain) was captured in a study of T cells after yellow fever vaccination. General study points: Re-detected after boosting: most primary clones, more than 95% of CD4 and about 89% of CD8. The study found a weaker secondary response that peaked faster, day 5 versus 15. Contamination of FACS-sorted repertoires by abundant clonotypes from the bulk population could occur.

The CDR3 is 14 amino acids. V was shortened by 1 base and J by 7 bases, with 13 bases between the two germline ends. Looked up from germline, CDR1 is SEHNR and CDR2 is FQNEAQ (reference sequence). Researchers made TCR cDNA using 5'RACE template switching, and this step added a universal primer site and UMIs. TCRdb recomputed calls from the 5' RACE reads with MiXCR, one row per CDR3 protein. This sample carries 100,000 to 150,000 distinct CDR3 sequences, around 6.7% of them seen once, and the ten largest clones take 2.5% to 3%. There are many counts of this clonotype. Antigen unknown. The receptor's source is a man in his late teens or twenties who received the YFV17D yellow fever vaccine. The sequencing here drew on CD4+ T cells sorted from PBMCs, taken around 45 days after the first yellow fever vaccination. This chain joins TRBV7-9 and TRBJ1-1; D gene unclear. In DNA, the CDR3 is TGTGCCAGCAGCTTAGAGCATAGGGCGGGTGAAGCTTTCTTT. Protein: CASSLEHRAGEAFF.